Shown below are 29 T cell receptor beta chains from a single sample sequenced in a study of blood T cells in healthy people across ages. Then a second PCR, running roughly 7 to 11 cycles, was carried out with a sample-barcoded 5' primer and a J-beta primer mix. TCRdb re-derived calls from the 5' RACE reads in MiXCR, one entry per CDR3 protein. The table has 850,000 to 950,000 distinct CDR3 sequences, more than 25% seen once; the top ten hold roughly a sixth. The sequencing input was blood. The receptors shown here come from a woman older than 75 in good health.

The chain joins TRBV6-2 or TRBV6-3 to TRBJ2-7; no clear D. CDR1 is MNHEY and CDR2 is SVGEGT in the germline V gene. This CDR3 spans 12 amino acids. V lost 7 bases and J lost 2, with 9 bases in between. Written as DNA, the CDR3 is TGTGCCAGCAATCGGGTTGCCTACGAGCAGTACTTC. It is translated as CASNRVAYEQYF.

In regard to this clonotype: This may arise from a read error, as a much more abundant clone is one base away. CDR3 nucleotide sequence: TGTGCCAGCAGTTTAATGTCGTCCGGCGGGGAGCGGTTTTTT. Translated, it gives CASSLMSSGGERFF. The chain employs TRBV12-3 or TRBV12-4 and TRBJ2-2; tentative D call: TRBD2 (6 bases). The CDR3 covers 14 residues.

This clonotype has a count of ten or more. The CDR3 DNA is TGTGCCTGGAGCCCCACCGGGTACAATGAGCAGTTCTTC. Amino acids: CAWSPTGYNEQFF. This chain connects TRBV30 to TRBJ2-1, with D uncertain. This CDR3 contains 13 residues. CDR1 GTSNPN and CDR2 SVGIG come from the germline V gene (reference sequence). The V end lost 3 bases, the J end lost 4 bases, and 10 bases lay between the germline ends.

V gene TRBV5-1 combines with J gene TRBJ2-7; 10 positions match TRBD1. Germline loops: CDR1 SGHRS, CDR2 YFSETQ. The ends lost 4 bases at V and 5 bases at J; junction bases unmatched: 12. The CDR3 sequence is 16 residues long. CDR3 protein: CASSPTGGEVGDEQYF. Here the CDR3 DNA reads TGCGCCAGCAGCCCGACAGGGGGCGAAGTAGGGGACGAGCAGTACTTC.

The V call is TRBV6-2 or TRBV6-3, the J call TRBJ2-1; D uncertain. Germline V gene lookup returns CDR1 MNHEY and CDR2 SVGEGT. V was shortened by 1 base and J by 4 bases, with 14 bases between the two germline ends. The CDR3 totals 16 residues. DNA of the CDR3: TGTGCCAGCAGTTACTTAGCCGTCGGAAAATACAATGAGCAGTTCTTC. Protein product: CASSYLAVGKYNEQFF.

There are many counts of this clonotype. The DNA of the CDR3 is TGCGCCAGCAGCCGAGACGGAAAAGACACTGAAGCTTTCTTT. Translating gives CASSRDGKDTEAFF. The chain recombines TRBV5-1 with TRBJ1-1; D is undetermined. From germline, CDR1 is SGHRS and CDR2 YFSETQ. The V gene lost 4 bases and the J gene lost 3 bases, with 13 bases spanning the gap. The CDR3 is 14 amino acids. Complete variable domain (other parts from reference TRBV5-1 and TRBJ1-1): KAGVTQTPRYLIKTRGQQVTLSCSPISGHRSVSWYQQTPGQGLQFLFEYFSETQRNKGNFPGRFSGRQFSNSRSEMNVSTLELGDSALYLCASSRDGKDTEAFFGQGTRLTVV.

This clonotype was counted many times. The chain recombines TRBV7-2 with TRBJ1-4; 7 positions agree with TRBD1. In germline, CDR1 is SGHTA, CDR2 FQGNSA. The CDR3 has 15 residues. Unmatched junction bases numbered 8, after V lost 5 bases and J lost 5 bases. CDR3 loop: CASSARQGSNEKLFF. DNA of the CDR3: TGTGCCAGCAGCGCCCGACAGGGTTCGAATGAAAAACTGTTTTTT.

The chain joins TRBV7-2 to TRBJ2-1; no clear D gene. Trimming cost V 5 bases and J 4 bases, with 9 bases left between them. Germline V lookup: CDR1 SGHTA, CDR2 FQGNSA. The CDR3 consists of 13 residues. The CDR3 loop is CASSLQKYNEQFF. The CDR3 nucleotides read TGTGCCAGCAGCCTACAGAAATACAATGAGCAGTTCTTC.

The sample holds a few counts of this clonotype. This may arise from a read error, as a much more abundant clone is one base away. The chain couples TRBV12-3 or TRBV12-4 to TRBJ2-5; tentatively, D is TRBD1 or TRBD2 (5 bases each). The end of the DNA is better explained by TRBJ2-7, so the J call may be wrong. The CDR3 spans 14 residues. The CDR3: CASSCYSGSGEQYF. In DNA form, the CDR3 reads TGTGCCAGCAGTTGCTACTCAGGGAGCGGCGAGCAGTACTTC.

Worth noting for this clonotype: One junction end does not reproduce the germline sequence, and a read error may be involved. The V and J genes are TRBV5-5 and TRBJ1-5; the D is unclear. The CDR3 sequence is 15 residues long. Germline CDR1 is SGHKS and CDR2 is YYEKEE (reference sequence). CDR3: CAGSPVRGSNQPQHF. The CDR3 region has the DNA TGTGCCGGCAGCCCTGTACGAGGATCTAATCAGCCCCAGCATTTT.

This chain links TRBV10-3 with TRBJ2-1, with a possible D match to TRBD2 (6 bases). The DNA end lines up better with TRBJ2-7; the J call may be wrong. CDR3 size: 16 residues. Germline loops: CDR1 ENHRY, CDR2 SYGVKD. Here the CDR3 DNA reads TGTGCCATCAGTAGTGGAGCCGGAGGGGCCTACAATGAGCAGTACTTC. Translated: CAISSGAGGAYNEQYF.

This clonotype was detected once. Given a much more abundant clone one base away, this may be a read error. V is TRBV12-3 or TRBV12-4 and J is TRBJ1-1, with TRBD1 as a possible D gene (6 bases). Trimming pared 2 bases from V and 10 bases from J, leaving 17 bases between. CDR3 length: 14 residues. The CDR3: CASSLLGGRGGAFF. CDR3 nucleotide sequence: TGTGCCAGCAGTTTACTAGGGGGACGAGGTGGAGCTTTCTTT.

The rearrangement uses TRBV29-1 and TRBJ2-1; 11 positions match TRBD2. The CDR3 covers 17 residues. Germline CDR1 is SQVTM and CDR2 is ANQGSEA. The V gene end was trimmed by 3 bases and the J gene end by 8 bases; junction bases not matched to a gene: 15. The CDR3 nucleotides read TGCAGCGTTGACGGCAGGCACAGGACTAGCGGGTTCGATGAGCAGTTCTTC. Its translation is CSVDGRHRTSGFDEQFF.

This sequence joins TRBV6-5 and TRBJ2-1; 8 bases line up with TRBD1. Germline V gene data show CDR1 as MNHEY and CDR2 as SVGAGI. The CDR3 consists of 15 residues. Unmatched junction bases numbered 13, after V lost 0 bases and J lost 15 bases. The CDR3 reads CASSYSRQGQETRFF. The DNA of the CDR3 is TGTGCCAGCAGTTACTCCCGACAGGGGCAAGAGACCCGGTTCTTC.

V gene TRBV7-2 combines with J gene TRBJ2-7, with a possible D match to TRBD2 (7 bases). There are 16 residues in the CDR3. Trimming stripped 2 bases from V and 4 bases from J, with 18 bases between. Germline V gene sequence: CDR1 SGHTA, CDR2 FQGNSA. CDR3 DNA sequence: TGTGCCAGCAGCTTAACGGGTGGGGGGGGCCGGTACGAGCAGTACTTC. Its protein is CASSLTGGGGRYEQYF.

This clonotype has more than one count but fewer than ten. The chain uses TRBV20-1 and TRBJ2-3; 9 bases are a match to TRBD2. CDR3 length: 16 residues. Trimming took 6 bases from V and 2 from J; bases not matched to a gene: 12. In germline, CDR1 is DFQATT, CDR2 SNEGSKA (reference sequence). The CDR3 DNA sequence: TGCAGTGCCATCCCCGCGCTAGCGGGGAACACAGATACGCAGTATTTT. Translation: CSAIPALAGNTDTQYF.

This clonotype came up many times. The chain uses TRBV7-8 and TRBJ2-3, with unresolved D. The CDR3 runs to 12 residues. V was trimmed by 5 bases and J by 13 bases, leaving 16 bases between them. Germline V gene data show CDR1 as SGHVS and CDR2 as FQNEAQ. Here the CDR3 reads CASSHERYNEYF. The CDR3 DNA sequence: TGTGCCAGCAGCCACGAGAGATATAACGAGTATTTT. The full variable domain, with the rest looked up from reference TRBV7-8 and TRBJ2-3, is GAGVSQSPRYKVAKRGQDVALRCDPISGHVSLFWYQQALGQGPEFLTYFQNEAQLDKSGLPSDRFFAERPEGSVSTLKIQRTQQEDSAVYLCASSHERYNEYFGPGTRLTVL.

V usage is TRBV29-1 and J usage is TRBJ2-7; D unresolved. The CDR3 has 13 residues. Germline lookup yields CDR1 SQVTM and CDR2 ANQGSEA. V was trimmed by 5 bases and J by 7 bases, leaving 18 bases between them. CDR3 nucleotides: TGCAGCGTTTCCCCAGGTTTACGCAATGAGCAGTACTTC. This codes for CSVSPGLRNEQYF.

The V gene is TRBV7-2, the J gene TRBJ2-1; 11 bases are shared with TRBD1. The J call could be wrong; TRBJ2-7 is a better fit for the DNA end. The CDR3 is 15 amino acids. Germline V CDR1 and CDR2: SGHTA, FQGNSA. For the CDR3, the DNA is TGTGCCAGCATCGTGGGACAGGGGGTTTACAATGAGCAGTACTTC. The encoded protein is CASIVGQGVYNEQYF.

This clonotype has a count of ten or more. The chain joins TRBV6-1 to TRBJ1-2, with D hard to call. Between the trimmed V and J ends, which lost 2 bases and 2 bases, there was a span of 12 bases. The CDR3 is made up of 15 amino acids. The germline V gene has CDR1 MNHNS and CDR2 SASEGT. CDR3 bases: TGTGCCAGCAGTGAATCCCCGTCGCAAAACTATGGCTACACCTTC. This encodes CASSESPSQNYGYTF.

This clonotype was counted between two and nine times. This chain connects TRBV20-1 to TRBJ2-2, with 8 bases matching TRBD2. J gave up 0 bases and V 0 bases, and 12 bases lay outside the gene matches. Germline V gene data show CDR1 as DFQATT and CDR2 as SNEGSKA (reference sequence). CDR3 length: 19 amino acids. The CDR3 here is CSARDRLWTSLSNTGELFF. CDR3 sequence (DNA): TGCAGTGCTAGAGATCGCCTTTGGACTAGCCTTTCGAACACCGGGGAGCTGTTTTTT.

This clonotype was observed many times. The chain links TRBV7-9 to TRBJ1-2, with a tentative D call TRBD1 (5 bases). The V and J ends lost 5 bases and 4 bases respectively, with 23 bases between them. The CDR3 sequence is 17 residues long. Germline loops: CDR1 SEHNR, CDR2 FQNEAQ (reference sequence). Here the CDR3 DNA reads TGTGCCAGCAGCCCCCCGACCCCGCAGGGTAGAATCTATGGCTACACCTTC. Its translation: CASSPPTPQGRIYGYTF.

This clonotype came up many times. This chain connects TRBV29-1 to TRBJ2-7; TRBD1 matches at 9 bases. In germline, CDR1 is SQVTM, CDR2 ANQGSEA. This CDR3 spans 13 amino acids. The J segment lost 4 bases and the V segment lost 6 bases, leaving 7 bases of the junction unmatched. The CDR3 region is CSVSQGARYEQYF. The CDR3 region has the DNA TGCAGCGTCTCACAGGGGGCTCGATACGAGCAGTACTTC.

This chain's CDR3 is CASSQGIMGALSYEQYF. CDR3 bases: TGCGCCAGCAGCCAAGGGATCATGGGGGCCCTCTCCTACGAGCAGTACTTC. The chain joins TRBV4-1 to TRBJ2-7, with D possibly being TRBD1 (6 bases). V was shortened by 1 base and J by 0 bases, with 16 bases between the two germline ends. CDR3 length: 17 amino acids. Germline assignment: CDR1 MGHRA and CDR2 YSYEKL.

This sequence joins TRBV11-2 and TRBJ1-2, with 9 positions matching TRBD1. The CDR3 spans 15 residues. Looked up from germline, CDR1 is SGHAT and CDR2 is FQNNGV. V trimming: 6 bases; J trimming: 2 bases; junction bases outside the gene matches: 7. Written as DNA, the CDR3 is TGTGCCAGCAGGGAACAGGGGGCGCGAAACTATGGCTACACCTTC. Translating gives CASREQGARNYGYTF.

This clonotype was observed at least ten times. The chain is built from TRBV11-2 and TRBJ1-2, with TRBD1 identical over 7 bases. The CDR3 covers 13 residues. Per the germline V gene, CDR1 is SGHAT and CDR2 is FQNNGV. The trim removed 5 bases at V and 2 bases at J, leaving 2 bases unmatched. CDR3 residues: CASSMGQNYGYTF. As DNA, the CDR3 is TGTGCCAGCAGCATGGGACAGAACTATGGCTACACCTTC.

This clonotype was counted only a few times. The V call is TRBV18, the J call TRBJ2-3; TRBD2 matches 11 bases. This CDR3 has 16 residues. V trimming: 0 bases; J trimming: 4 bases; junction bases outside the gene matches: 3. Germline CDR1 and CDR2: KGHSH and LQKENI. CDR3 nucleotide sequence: TGTGCCAGCTCACCACCGGGACTAGCGGACGCAGATACGCAGTATTTT. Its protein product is CASSPPGLADADTQYF.

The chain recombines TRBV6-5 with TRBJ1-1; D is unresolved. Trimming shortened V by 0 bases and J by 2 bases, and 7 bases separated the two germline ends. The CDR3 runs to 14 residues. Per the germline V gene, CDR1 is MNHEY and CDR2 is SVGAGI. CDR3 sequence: CASSYSQRNTEAFF. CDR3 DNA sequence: TGTGCCAGCAGTTACTCGCAGCGCAACACTGAAGCTTTCTTT.

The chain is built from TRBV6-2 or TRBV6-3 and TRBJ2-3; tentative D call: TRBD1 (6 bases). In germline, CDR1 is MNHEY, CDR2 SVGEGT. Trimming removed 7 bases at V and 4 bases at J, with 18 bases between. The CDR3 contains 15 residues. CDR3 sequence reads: CASNQGGRLSDTQYF. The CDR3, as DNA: TGTGCCAGCAACCAAGGGGGTAGGCTTTCAGATACGCAGTATTTT.